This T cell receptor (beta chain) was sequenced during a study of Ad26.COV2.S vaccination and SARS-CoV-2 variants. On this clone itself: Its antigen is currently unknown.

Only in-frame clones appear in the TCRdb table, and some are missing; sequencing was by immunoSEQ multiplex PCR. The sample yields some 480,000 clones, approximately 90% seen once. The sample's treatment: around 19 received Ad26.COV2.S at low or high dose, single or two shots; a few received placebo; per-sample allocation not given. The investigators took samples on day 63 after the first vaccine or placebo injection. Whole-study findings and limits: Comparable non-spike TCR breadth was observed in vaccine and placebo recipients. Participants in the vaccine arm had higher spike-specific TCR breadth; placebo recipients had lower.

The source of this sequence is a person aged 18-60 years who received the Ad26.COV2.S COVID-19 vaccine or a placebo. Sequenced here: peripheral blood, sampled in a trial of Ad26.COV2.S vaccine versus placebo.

The CDR3 is CASSLIGVGDYNEQFF. DNA for the CDR3: TGCGCCAGCAGCTTGATTGGGGTAGGGGATTACAATGAGCAGTTCTTC. This chain links TRBV5-1 with TRBJ2-1, with a possible D match to TRBD1 (5 bases). Trimming took off 1 base at V and 4 bases at J, with 15 bases between the two ends. The CDR3 is 16 residues long. In germline, CDR1 is SGHRS, CDR2 YFSETQ.